A selection of T cell receptor beta chains follows, all from one sample in a study of blood T cell repertoires in COVID-19. Generated by immunoSEQ multiplex PCR, the TCRdb table keeps only in-frame clones and is missing some. The sample gives 150,000 or so clones, 70% to 80% of which show up once; approximately 5.2% is in the top ten. The sample comprised peripheral blood. These receptors were obtained from a woman aged 70-85 years with COVID-19, enrolled during active disease. The CDR3 runs from the conserved cysteine through the conserved F or W. A D gene is named only where the DNA matches it firmly. Not all rows give a size; the values are once, few, many and, for expanded clones, a class.

D	V	J	size	DNA	CDR3
NA	TRBV6-5	TRBJ1-2	NA	TGTGCCAGCAGGCCGGCGTCTACGGGGGGCTACACCTTC	CASRPASTGGYTF
NA	TRBV12-3/TRBV12-4	TRBJ1-5	NA	TGTGCCAGCAGTTTGACGGGATTGGGGCCCCAGCATTTT	CASSLTGLGPQHF
NA	TRBV5-1	TRBJ1-2	NA	TGCGCCAGCAGCTTGGTGGGGGCCCCGGGGGGCTACACCTTC	CASSLVGAPGGYTF
NA	TRBV20-1	TRBJ2-1	NA	TGCAGTGCTAGTCCGTTGGGCCCCACTGAGCAGTTCTTC	CSASPLGPTEQFF
NA	TRBV6-5	TRBJ1-6	NA	TGTGCCAGCAGCCGGGGGGCAGGCGTAGATTCACCCCTCCACTTT	CASSRGAGVDSPLHF
NA	TRBV7-3	TRBJ2-6	NA	TGTGCCAGCAGCTTATTGATATCGGACAGCTACTCTGGGGCCAACGTCCTGACTTTC	CASSLLISDSYSGANVLTF
NA	TRBV2	TRBJ1-5	once	TGTGCCAGCAGTGGCGGGGCACTCACGCTTAGAAGCAATCAGCCCCAGCATTTT	CASSGGALTLRSNQPQHF
NA	TRBV5-1	TRBJ2-1	NA	TGCGCCAGCTCCTCCAGGGAACCTTACAATGAGCAGTTCTTC	CASSSREPYNEQFF
TRBD1	TRBV28	TRBJ1-5	NA	TGTGCCAGCAGTCCCCCGGACAGGGCGAGCAATCAGCCCCAGCATTTT	CASSPPDRASNQPQHF
TRBD1	TRBV6-2/TRBV6-3	TRBJ1-1	few	TGTGCCAGCAGTCTCCAGGGGGCGCGTCTCACGGCTGAAGCTTTCTTT	CASSLQGARLTAEAFF
TRBD1	TRBV7-9	TRBJ1-4	NA	TGTGCCAGCAGCTTGCGGACAGGGGAGGGAAAACTGTTTTTT	CASSLRTGEGKLFF
NA	TRBV14	TRBJ2-7	NA	TGTGCCAGCAGCCAATCAGGGGAGCAGTACTTC	CASSQSGEQYF
TRBD1	TRBV19	TRBJ1-2	NA	TGTGCCAGTAGTATCCCGGGATCAGGGGGGTACTATGGCTACACCTTC	CASSIPGSGGYYGYTF
TRBD1	TRBV5-1	TRBJ1-6	NA	TGCGCCAGCAGCATTGGTACAGGGGAGGCATCACCCCTCCACTTT	CASSIGTGEASPLHF
TRBD1	TRBV3-1/TRBV3-2	TRBJ2-7	once	TGTGCCAGCAGCGAGGGGGCAGGGGGCTCCTACGAGCAGTACTTC	CASSEGAGGSYEQYF
NA	TRBV18	TRBJ2-3	NA	TGTGCCAGCTCACCCGACAGATCCTACACAGATACGCAGTATTTT	CASSPDRSYTDTQYF
NA	TRBV10-3	TRBJ2-7	NA	TGTGCCATCAGTGAGGGGGGGGCCGAGCAGTACTTC	CAISEGGAEQYF
NA	TRBV12-3/TRBV12-4	TRBJ1-2	NA	TGTGCCACGTCGACAGCTTCTAACTATGGCTACACCTTC	CATSTASNYGYTF
NA	TRBV28	TRBJ2-5	few	TGTGCCAGCAGTTTATCGGCGGGGGCGGGGGAGACCCAGTACTTC	CASSLSAGAGETQYF
NA	TRBV18	TRBJ2-7	NA	TGTGCCAGCTCACCACCGGTCCGACTAGCCTACGAGCAGTACTTC	CASSPPVRLAYEQYF
TRBD1	TRBV18	TRBJ1-2	NA	TGTGCCAGCTCACCACAGGGGACAGGGAGGAACTATGGCTACACCTTC	CASSPQGTGRNYGYTF
NA	TRBV29-1	TRBJ1-2	NA	TGCAGCGTTGACCTGGCAGCGGGGGCCTATGGCTACACCTTC	CSVDLAAGAYGYTF
NA	TRBV7-7	TRBJ2-3	NA	TGTGCTAGCCAACGGGGGACGGGTGCAGGGGATACGCAGTATTTT	CASQRGTGAGDTQYF
NA	TRBV6-5	TRBJ1-6	NA	TGTGCCAGCAGCGAGTCAGGGGAAGGTTCACCCCTCCACTTT	CASSESGEGSPLHF
TRBD2	TRBV5-5	TRBJ2-1	NA	TGTGCCAGCAGCCGCCGACTAGCGGGCATTGGCGATGAGCAGTTCTTC	CASSRRLAGIGDEQFF
NA	TRBV5-1	TRBJ1-1	NA	TGCGCCAGCAGCGGCTCGGTTGCGGGAACTGAAGCTTTCTTT	CASSGSVAGTEAFF
NA	TRBV30	TRBJ1-2	NA	TGTGCCTGGAGTGAGGCCAGGGGCTATGGCTACACCTTC	CAWSEARGYGYTF
TRBD1	TRBV6-5	TRBJ1-2	few	TGTGCCAGCTGGGACAGGGGGTCTCCTTACGGCTACACCTTC	CASWDRGSPYGYTF
TRBD1	TRBV24-1	TRBJ1-2	NA	TGTGCCACCAGTGACACACAGGGGCCCCATGGCTACACCTTC	CATSDTQGPHGYTF
NA	TRBV28	TRBJ2-7	NA	TGTGCCAGCAGTGCTCGGGGGACAGAGATTTCCTACGAGCAGTACTTC	CASSARGTEISYEQYF
TRBD2	TRBV7-3	TRBJ2-3	NA	TGTGCCAGCAGCTGGGGGACTAGCGCCACAGATACGCAGTATTTT	CASSWGTSATDTQYF
NA	TRBV7-2	TRBJ1-4	NA	TGTGCCAGCAGCCTCCAGGGGATGGCTGAAAAACTGTTTTTT	CASSLQGMAEKLFF
TRBD1	TRBV19	TRBJ1-1	NA	TGTGCCACCTCCGACAGGGCGGGAACTGAAGCTTTCTTT	CATSDRAGTEAFF
NA	TRBV21-1	TRBJ1-6	once	TGTGCCAGCAGCAAAGCGGTAGGGGACAGGGAAATACGGTCACCCCTCCACTTT	CASSKAVGDREIRSPLHF
NA	TRBV6-5	TRBJ2-6	once	TGTGCCAGCACTCGAGCTGGGGCCAACGTCCTGACTTTC	CASTRAGANVLTF
TRBD1	TRBV19	TRBJ2-1	NA	TGTGCCAGTAGTAACCGGGACAGGGGGCATGAGCAGTTCTTC	CASSNRDRGHEQFF
TRBD1	TRBV6-2/TRBV6-3	TRBJ2-2	NA	TGTGCCAGCAGTTACGGGACAGGGGGCTTTAACACCGGGGAGCTGTTTTTT	CASSYGTGGFNTGELFF
NA	TRBV5-1	TRBJ1-3	NA	TGCGCCAGCTCACAGGGCGTACCTGGAAACACCATATATTTT	CASSQGVPGNTIYF
TRBD1	TRBV6-6	TRBJ1-3	NA	TGTGCCAGCAGTTACTCTACAGGGGGTGCTGGAAACACCATATATTTT	CASSYSTGGAGNTIYF
TRBD1	TRBV12-3/TRBV12-4	TRBJ1-6	NA	TGTGCCAGCAGAGTTTCAGGGGGACCCCTCCACTTT	CASRVSGGPLHF
NA	TRBV2	TRBJ2-5	NA	TGTGCCAGCAGTGGAGGGACCCAGTACTTC	CASSGGTQYF
TRBD2	TRBV7-8	TRBJ2-5	few	TGTGCCAGCAGCCAGGCCGCCGGGGGGGCGGGAGAGACCCAGTACTTC	CASSQAAGGAGETQYF
TRBD1	TRBV5-1	TRBJ1-4	few	TGCGCCAGCAGCTTTAGGGGAGGACAGGGGAGCACTAATGAAAAACTGTTTTTT	CASSFRGGQGSTNEKLFF
NA	TRBV3-1/TRBV3-2	TRBJ2-7	once	TGTGCCAGCAGCCAAGATGGTACCGAGACTACCTACGAGCAGTACTTC	CASSQDGTETTYEQYF
NA	TRBV23-1	TRBJ2-1	NA	TGCGCCAGCAGTCAATCGAAGCAGGCAGGCGATGAGCAGTTCTTC	CASSQSKQAGDEQFF
NA	TRBV2	TRBJ2-5	NA	TGTGCCAGCAGACCAGGGAGGACAGAGACCCAGTACTTC	CASRPGRTETQYF
NA	TRBV5-4	TRBJ2-5	NA	TGTGCCAGCAGCCTGGGCTCAGCGGGTCCAGAGACCCAGTACTTC	CASSLGSAGPETQYF
NA	TRBV30	TRBJ1-5	NA	TGTGCCTGGAGTGTAAAGGGGAGCAATCAGCCCCAGCATTTT	CAWSVKGSNQPQHF
TRBD1	TRBV5-4	TRBJ2-3	NA	TGTGCCAGCAGCACCACAGGGGGCACAGATACGCAGTATTTT	CASSTTGGTDTQYF
TRBD1	TRBV27	TRBJ1-3	NA	TGTGCCAGCAGGGAAGGGGGCTCTTCTGGAAACACCATATATTTT	CASREGGSSGNTIYF
NA	TRBV5-1	TRBJ2-3	NA	TGCGCCAGCAGCGCCCAGGGTCGCACAGATACGCAGTATTTT	CASSAQGRTDTQYF
TRBD1	TRBV2	TRBJ1-3	few	TGTGCCAGCATTGGGACAGGGGGAAACACCATATATTTT	CASIGTGGNTIYF
NA	TRBV19	TRBJ2-3	NA	TGTGCCAGTAGTGAGAGAGGCGATACGCAGTATTTT	CASSERGDTQYF
NA	TRBV2	TRBJ2-4	NA	TGTGCCAGCAGTGAAGCGCTTCGGGGGTGGGAGAACATTCAGTACTTC	CASSEALRGWENIQYF
TRBD2	TRBV7-7	TRBJ2-5	NA	TGTGCCAGCAGCTTAGCGCCTCCGGAGGGGCGGGAGCGCTCGGGGCAAGAGACCCAGTACTTC	CASSLAPPEGRERSGQETQYF
NA	TRBV27	TRBJ1-1	NA	TGTGCCAGCAGTTTCTCCGGGGAGCCTGAAGCTTTCTTT	CASSFSGEPEAFF
NA	TRBV28	TRBJ1-2	NA	TGTGCCAGCAGGGTACAAGGGGGTGGCTACACCTTC	CASRVQGGGYTF
NA	TRBV6-1	TRBJ1-2	NA	TGTGCCAGCAGTGAATTGGGGCAGATTAACTATGGCTACACCTTC	CASSELGQINYGYTF